The 19 T cell receptor beta chains below all came from one sample that was sequenced in a study of cytomegalovirus exposure and HLA in healthy donors. The PCR made use of 60 Vbeta and 13 Jbeta primers. Here immunoSEQ multiplex PCR was the method, and the copy in TCRdb shows in-frame clones only, minus some. This table lists about 62,000 clones. Sequenced material: PBMCs. The receptors were sampled from a man aged 25 to 45 in good health and CMV-seropositive.

The V call is TRBV7-9, the J call TRBJ2-7; 9 bases are a match to TRBD1. The germline CDR1 and CDR2 sequences are SEHNR and FQNEAQ (reference sequence). The CDR3 has 13 residues. V shed 6 bases, J shed 5 bases, and the junction held 5 bases outside the gene matches. As DNA, the CDR3 is TGTGCCAGCAGTGACAGGGGGGACAACGAGCAGTACTTC. It is translated as CASSDRGDNEQYF.

This chain joins TRBV30 and TRBJ1-4, with 7 bases matching TRBD1. CDR1 and CDR2 from the germline V gene are GTSNPN and SVGIG (reference sequence). There are 14 residues in the CDR3. V lost 5 bases, J lost 4 bases, and 7 bases stayed unmatched. Here the CDR3 reads CAWGPGGINEKLFF. CDR3 DNA: TGTGCCTGGGGCCCAGGGGGAATTAATGAAAAACTGTTTTTT. Full variable domain (missing parts from reference TRBV30 and TRBJ1-4): SQTIHQWPATLVQPVGSPLSLECTVEGTSNPNLYWYRQAAGRGLQLLFYSVGIGQISSEVPQNLSASRPQDRQFILSSKKLLLSDSGFYLCAWGPGGINEKLFFGSGTQLSVL.

The chain is built from TRBV5-6 and TRBJ2-3; D possibly corresponds to TRBD2 (6 bases). The CDR3 is 15 residues long. With 5 bases removed from V and 2 bases from J, the gap between germline ends came to 15 bases. CDR1 is SGHDT and CDR2 is YYEEEE in the germline V gene. The CDR3 region has the DNA TGTGCCAGCAGTCAACCGGGACTTCCCACAGATACGCAGTATTTT. Its translation: CASSQPGLPTDTQYF.

The chain employs TRBV30 and TRBJ1-2; 8 bases are shared with TRBD1. The V gene end was trimmed by 4 bases and the J gene end by 3 bases; junction bases not matched to a gene: 10. Germline CDR1 is GTSNPN and CDR2 is SVGIG (reference sequence). The CDR3 contains 15 residues. This chain's CDR3 is CAWNAGTGIDYGYTF. DNA of the CDR3: TGTGCCTGGAATGCCGGGACAGGTATTGACTATGGCTACACCTTC.

V and J are TRBV30 and TRBJ2-5, with TRBD2 matching 14 bases. The CDR3 has 14 residues. Germline CDR1 is GTSNPN and CDR2 is SVGIG (reference sequence). Trimming removed 8 bases from V and 6 bases from J; junction bases left unmatched: 8. CDR3 in amino acids: CAGTGTSGSKTQYF. CDR3 sequence (DNA): TGTGCCGGTACCGGGACTAGCGGGAGTAAGACCCAGTACTTC.

With regard to this clone: Other nucleotide sequences in the sample specify the same CDR3. This rearrangement joins TRBV30 to TRBJ1-2; no clear D. Trimming left V 1 base short and J 4 bases short, with 4 bases between. This CDR3 is 11 amino acids long. The germline CDR1 and CDR2 sequences are GTSNPN and SVGIG (reference sequence). CDR3 region: CAWSAGYGYTF. The DNA for the CDR3 is TGTGCCTGGAGTGCGGGCTATGGCTACACCTTC.

The V gene is TRBV10-3, the J gene TRBJ2-5, with a tentative D call TRBD1 (6 bases). Per germline, CDR1 ENHRY and CDR2 SYGVKD. Trimming cost V 0 bases and J 1 base, with 9 bases left between them. This CDR3 has 15 residues. The CDR3 DNA reads TGTGCCATCAGTGAGTCGACCAGGGGCCAAGAGACCCAGTACTTC. Its translation is CAISESTRGQETQYF.

V usage is TRBV19 and J usage is TRBJ1-5; the D gene is possibly TRBD1 (5 bases). CDR3 length equals 14 residues. With 3 bases removed from V and 5 bases from J, the gap between germline ends came to 11 bases. Germline assignment: CDR1 LNHDA and CDR2 SQIVND (reference sequence). The CDR3 DNA reads TGTGCCAGTAGTATTCTCGGGACTGATCAGCCCCAGCATTTT. Protein product: CASSILGTDQPQHF. The full variable domain, rest sourced from reference TRBV19 and TRBJ1-5, is DGGITQSPKYLFRKEGQNVTLSCEQNLNHDAMYWYRQDPGQGLRLIYYSQIVNDFQKGDIAEGYSVSREKKESFPLTVTSAQKNPTAFYLCASSILGTDQPQHFGDGTRLSIL.

The J gene is TRBJ2-7, the V gene TRBV6-6; D is ambiguous. The V gene lost 7 bases and the J gene lost 1 base, with 11 bases spanning the gap. The CDR3 consists of 13 residues. Germline V lookup: CDR1 MNHNY, CDR2 SVGAGI (reference sequence). CDR3 in amino acids: CASTVEWSYEQYF. CDR3 coding DNA: TGTGCCAGCACTGTGGAGTGGTCCTACGAGCAGTACTTC.

The J gene is TRBJ1-2, the V gene TRBV14; TRBD1 is a possible D gene (6 bases). Trimming took 1 base from V and 4 from J, leaving 10 bases between them. The CDR3 consists of 14 residues. Germline V gene sequence: CDR1 SGHDN, CDR2 FVKESK. CDR3 region: CASSQVDSLYGYTF. CDR3 DNA: TGTGCCAGCAGCCAAGTGGACAGCCTCTATGGCTACACCTTC.

The rearrangement links TRBV7-9 to TRBJ2-1, with D possibly matching TRBD2 (6 bases). The CDR3 is made up of 19 amino acids. Trimming stripped 1 base from V and 5 bases from J, with 24 bases between. Per germline, CDR1 SEHNR and CDR2 FQNEAQ (reference sequence). CDR3 protein: CASSLVSGGMERSDNEQFF. The CDR3 DNA reads as TGTGCCAGCAGCTTAGTATCGGGCGGGATGGAACGGTCCGACAATGAGCAGTTCTTC.

The V gene is TRBV7-8, the J gene TRBJ2-5; 8 bases match TRBD2. Trimming cost V 3 bases and J 7 bases; bases outside gene matches: 16. Germline V CDR1 and CDR2: SGHVS, FQNEAQ. CDR3 length: 17 residues. The DNA for the CDR3 is TGTGCCAGCAGCTTCAGCTTCGCGGGGGGTGTGGTTAGGACCCAGTACTTC. Translating gives CASSFSFAGGVVRTQYF.

V and J are TRBV19 and TRBJ1-2; 8 bases agree with TRBD1. The CDR3 extends over 13 amino acids. CDR1 is LNHDA and CDR2 is SQIVND in the germline V gene (reference sequence). V was pared by 5 bases and J by 6 bases, with 5 bases of the junction left unmatched. The CDR3 DNA sequence: TGTGCCAGTAGTCCCCCGACAGGGGATGGCTACACCTTC. Translating gives CASSPPTGDGYTF.

The V call is TRBV7-9, the J call TRBJ1-1; a possible D gene is TRBD1 (5 bases). The CDR3 extends over 13 amino acids. Germline CDR1 SEHNR, CDR2 FQNEAQ (reference sequence). Trimming shortened V by 1 base and J by 7 bases, and 10 bases separated the two germline ends. This CDR3 is CASSLGGRGEAFF. CDR3 DNA: TGTGCCAGCAGCTTAGGGGGAAGGGGTGAAGCTTTCTTT.

J is TRBJ2-1 and V is TRBV18; a possible D gene is TRBD2 (6 bases). Per the germline V gene, CDR1 is KGHSH and CDR2 is LQKENI. V gave up 5 bases and J gave up 0 bases, with 17 bases separating them. The CDR3 extends over 17 amino acids. CDR3 protein: CASSNHAGPRSYNEQFF. The CDR3 DNA sequence: TGTGCCAGCTCAAACCACGCGGGGCCCCGCTCCTACAATGAGCAGTTCTTC.

The chain joins TRBV6-1 to TRBJ2-5; weak D call: TRBD2 (7 bases). V dropped 5 bases and J dropped 7 bases, with 14 bases sitting between them. The CDR3 totals 13 residues. Germline lookup yields CDR1 MNHNS and CDR2 SASEGT. The CDR3 DNA sequence: TGTGCCAGCAGTAAGAACAGGGAGGGGACCCAGTACTTC. Amino acid sequence: CASSKNREGTQYF.

The chain's CDR3 is CASSRQGANEKLFF. The DNA for the CDR3 is TGTGCCAGCAGCCGACAGGGGGCTAATGAAAAACTGTTTTTT. V usage is TRBV7-8 and J usage is TRBJ1-4, with 9 bases lining up with TRBD1. The CDR3 covers 14 residues. After removal of 5 bases from V and 3 bases from J, the junction contained 1 base not matched to a gene. Germline V lookup: CDR1 SGHVS, CDR2 FQNEAQ.

CDR3 protein: CASSQDSGGTAYEQYF. The CDR3 DNA is TGCGCCAGCAGCCAAGACAGCGGGGGGACTGCCTACGAGCAGTACTTC. This chain uses TRBV4-1 with TRBJ2-7; the match to TRBD2 covers 9 bases. The CDR3 is 16 amino acids. The germline V gene encodes CDR1 MGHRA and CDR2 YSYEKL. V shed 0 bases and J 2 bases; nucleotides not matched to a gene: 5.

This chain uses TRBV6-1 with TRBJ1-5; the D gene is possibly TRBD1 (5 bases). Germline CDR1 is MNHNS and CDR2 is SASEGT. CDR3 length equals 16 residues. The ends were cut back, 3 bases at V and 1 base at J, with 13 bases in the middle. The CDR3 sequence: CASSDRPGGSNQPQHF. The CDR3 DNA sequence: TGTGCCAGCAGTGACAGGCCCGGGGGAAGCAATCAGCCCCAGCATTTT.